Shown below are 14 T cell receptor beta chains from a single sample sequenced in a study of control samples from healthy donors and cancer patients. The table came from immunoSEQ multiplex PCR; TCRdb's copy has only in-frame clones and leaves some out. The sample has just over 90,000 clones, about 88% seen once. Material for sequencing was blood. The source of these receptors is a woman aged 50 to 65 in good health.

The table lists this clone with a count of one. V gene TRBV7-3 combines with J gene TRBJ2-1; TRBD1 might be the D (5 bases). Trimming left V 2 bases short and J 7 bases short, with 18 bases between. The germline CDR1 and CDR2 sequences are SGHTA and FQGTGA. The CDR3 spans 16 residues. Written as DNA, the CDR3 is TGTGCCAGCAGCTTACTTGGCGGAGCCACAGGTAATGAGCAGTTCTTC. Protein: CASSLLGGATGNEQFF. The complete variable domain, with remaining parts taken from reference TRBV7-3 and TRBJ2-1, reads GAGVSQTPSNKVTEKGKYVELRCDPISGHTALYWYRQSLGQGPEFLIYFQGTGAADDSGLPNDRFFAVRPEGSVSTLKIQRTERGDSAVYLCASSLLGGATGNEQFFGPGTRLTVL.

The chain combines TRBV6-6 with TRBJ2-5; 11 bases line up with TRBD2. The CDR3 runs to 15 residues. Germline trimming cut 4 bases from V and 4 bases from J; bases unmatched to any gene: 5. Germline lookup yields CDR1 MNHNY and CDR2 SVGAGI (reference sequence). The CDR3 DNA follows: TGTGCCAGCAGTTTGCTAGCGGGAGGCAGAGAGACCCAGTACTTC. It specifies CASSLLAGGRETQYF.

The chain employs TRBV19 and TRBJ1-4, with 7 positions matching TRBD1. The trim removed 7 bases at V and 10 bases at J, leaving 12 bases unmatched. The length of the CDR3 is 14 residues. Germline-derived CDR1 and CDR2 are LNHDA and SQIVND (reference sequence). The CDR3 bases are TGTGCCAGTAACCAACAGGGGCGCGATGGAAAACTGTTTTTT. It encodes CASNQQGRDGKLFF.

The chain uses TRBV5-1 and TRBJ2-2; no reliable D call. This CDR3 region has 18 residues. Between the trimmed V and J ends, which lost 3 bases and 5 bases, there was a span of 23 bases. CDR1 SGHRS and CDR2 YFSETQ come from the germline V gene. Here the CDR3 reads CASSSDPSIREATGELFF. The CDR3 coding sequence is TGCGCCAGCAGCTCGGACCCTTCGATACGTGAGGCGACCGGGGAGCTGTTTTTT.

This clone has a single count. The V and J genes are TRBV6-5 and TRBJ2-1, with a weak D call TRBD1 (5 bases). Per germline, CDR1 MNHEY and CDR2 SVGAGI. The CDR3 consists of 15 residues. V was trimmed by 6 bases and J by 3 bases, leaving 15 bases between them. The CDR3 DNA follows: TGTGCCAGCAGAGTTGGCAGGGCGGTCTACAATGAGCAGTTCTTC. Protein product: CASRVGRAVYNEQFF.

The chain has TRBV7-9 and TRBJ1-4; D remains unclear. V was pared by 2 bases and J by 7 bases, with 8 bases between. The germline V gene encodes CDR1 SEHNR and CDR2 FQNEAQ (reference sequence). This CDR3 comprises 13 residues. CDR3 coding DNA: TGTGCCAGCAGCTTACGTGTCACTGAAAAACTGTTTTTT. Residues: CASSLRVTEKLFF.

The genes are TRBV2 and TRBJ2-1; 12 nucleotides line up with TRBD2. With V trimmed by 2 bases and J by 8 bases, 4 bases remained unmatched. There are 15 residues in the CDR3. Germline V gene data show CDR1 as SNHLY and CDR2 as FYNNEI. CDR3 sequence reads: CASSELAGGGDEQFF. The CDR3 bases are TGTGCCAGCAGTGAACTAGCGGGAGGGGGCGATGAGCAGTTCTTC.

This rearrangement joins TRBV12-3 or TRBV12-4 to TRBJ2-7; 9 bases fit TRBD1. The trim removed 5 bases at V and 5 bases at J, leaving 4 bases unmatched. This CDR3 has 13 amino acids. The CDR3 DNA is TGTGCCAGCAGTCCCACAGGGGGCGACGAGCAGTACTTC. Translated: CASSPTGGDEQYF.

The CDR3 sequence: CASSQGRLGDYEQYF. In DNA, the CDR3 is TGCGCCAGCAGCCAGGGCCGGCTCGGAGACTACGAGCAGTACTTC. The genes are TRBV4-1 and TRBJ2-7; D not certain. The CDR3 spans 15 residues. The germline gives CDR1 MGHRA, CDR2 YSYEKL. Trimming shortened V by 3 bases and J by 3 bases, and 15 bases separated the two germline ends.

This chain uses TRBV28 with TRBJ2-2; no clear D gene. V was pared by 2 bases and J by 1 base, with 5 bases between. Germline CDR1 MDHEN, CDR2 SYDVKM. This CDR3 is built from 14 residues. The CDR3 nucleotides are TGTGCCAGCAGTTTAGCAGGGAACACCGGGGAGCTGTTTTTT. This gives the protein CASSLAGNTGELFF.

This clone appeared once. The chain has TRBV7-3 and TRBJ2-3; maybe TRBD1 (6 bases). Between the trimmed V and J ends, which lost 0 bases and 5 bases, there was a span of 12 bases. The V gene's germline CDR1 is SGHTA and CDR2 FQGTGA. There are 15 residues in the CDR3. The CDR3 spells CASSLTLGGIDTQYF. CDR3 nucleotides: TGTGCCAGCAGCTTAACTTTAGGGGGTATAGATACGCAGTATTTT.

This chain links TRBV7-9 with TRBJ2-7; D unresolved. The CDR3 is 15 residues long. The ends were cut back, 5 bases at V and 3 bases at J, with 17 bases in the middle. Germline V gene data show CDR1 as SEHNR and CDR2 as FQNEAQ (reference sequence). CDR3 loop: CASSVGLSPYYEQYF. The CDR3 nucleotides read TGTGCCAGCAGCGTGGGGTTAAGCCCGTACTACGAGCAGTACTTC.

The gene calls are TRBV7-9 and TRBJ1-2; weak D call: TRBD1 (5 bases). This CDR3 is 16 amino acids long. The germline V and J ends were trimmed by 3 bases and 0 bases, with 14 bases remaining between them. Germline CDR1 SEHNR, CDR2 FQNEAQ (reference sequence). The chain's CDR3 is CASSFGETVTNYGYTF. DNA for the CDR3: TGTGCCAGCAGCTTTGGGGAGACAGTCACTAACTATGGCTACACCTTC.

The chain is built from TRBV3-1 (or the pseudogene TRBV3-2) and TRBJ1-6, with no clear D. The CDR3 totals 11 residues. The germline V gene encodes CDR1 LGHDT and CDR2 YNNKEL (reference sequence). V was cut by 0 bases and J by 13 bases, with 4 bases left in between. CDR3 in amino acids: CASSQDGPLHF. The CDR3 nucleotides are TGTGCCAGCAGCCAAGATGGGCCCCTCCACTTT.